The clone carrying this T cell receptor (beta chain) has a handful of counts. In the PCR, 60 Vbeta and 13 Jbeta primers were used. Profiled with immunoSEQ multiplex PCR; TCRdb holds only in-frame clones, not every one. In the table there are 150,000 to 200,000 clones, about 13% of which are singletons. Per germline, CDR1 SGHRS and CDR2 YFSETQ. Trimming pared 0 bases from V and 0 bases from J, leaving 12 bases between. The CDR3 covers 17 residues. The sample belongs to a study of cytomegalovirus exposure and HLA in healthy donors. As for the study in general: Across 300 to 400 genotyped donors, around 80% landed in the Caucasian-associated ancestry cluster.

The source material was PBMCs. The chain has TRBV5-1 and TRBJ1-4; a weak D match, TRBD1 (5 bases). The sequence derives from a man in his forties or fifties in good health and CMV-seropositive. DNA for the CDR3: TGCGCCAGCAGCTTGGCACGGGGGACGGCAACTAATGAAAAACTGTTTTTT. Translation: CASSLARGTATNEKLFF.